This TCR beta chain was recovered during a study of cytomegalovirus exposure and HLA in healthy donors. Study context: Per a later analysis, the 550 to 850 first-cohort and 95 to 150 validation repertoires shared one platform.

As for this clone: Its antigen is not identified.

Points from the study as a whole: Cytomegalovirus-associated TCR beta chains were listed, numbering over 150. The classifier was said to identify cytomegalovirus status with high specificity and sensitivity.

Profiled with immunoSEQ multiplex PCR; TCRdb holds only in-frame clones, not every one. The sample carries 75,000 to 95,000 clones, about 96% recorded once. This CDR3 spans 17 amino acids. The V end was cut by 0 bases, the J end by 0 bases, with 12 bases between. CDR1 is SNHLY and CDR2 is FYNNEI in the germline V gene. The origin of this receptor is a young man in good health and CMV-seronegative. The source material was PBMCs. The chain combines TRBV2 with TRBJ1-5; D not resolved. The CDR3 region has the DNA TGTGCCAGCAGTGAAGCTCCAGGCCCTTATAGCAATCAGCCCCAGCATTTT. Encoded protein: CASSEAPGPYSNQPQHF.